One sample yielded the 20 T cell receptor beta chains listed below, sequenced in a study of blood T cell repertoires in COVID-19. The table came from immunoSEQ multiplex PCR; TCRdb's copy has only in-frame clones and leaves some out. There are fewer than 250,000 clones in the sample; 80% to 90% occur only once, and roughly 2.7% lies in the top ten. Material for sequencing was peripheral blood. These TCRs come from a middle-aged woman with active or convalescent COVID-19.

The gene calls are TRBV28 and TRBJ1-1; D not certain. With 5 bases removed from V and 1 base from J, the gap between germline ends came to 5 bases. Germline lookup yields CDR1 MDHEN and CDR2 SYDVKM. The CDR3 is 12 amino acids. The CDR3 reads CASSPSNTEAFF. In nucleotides, the CDR3 is TGTGCCAGCAGTCCCTCGAACACTGAAGCTTTCTTT.

This clone has more than one count but fewer than ten. This chain links TRBV5-6 with TRBJ2-7; D possibly corresponds to TRBD2 (6 bases). Germline CDR1 is SGHDT and CDR2 is YYEEEE. V lost 5 bases to trimming and J lost 4 bases, with 10 bases between them. CDR3 length: 12 amino acids. Here the CDR3 DNA reads TGTGCCAGCAGGCGGCGGGGATACGAGCAGTACTTC. This codes for CASRRRGYEQYF.

The chain carries TRBV5-1 and TRBJ1-2; 9 positions match TRBD1. The CDR3 loop spans 14 amino acids. Trimming removed 4 bases from V and 7 bases from J; junction bases left unmatched: 8. Germline CDR1 reads SGHRS; CDR2 reads YFSETQ. The CDR3 DNA sequence: TGCGCCAGCAGCCCGCCGGGGACAGGGATTGGCTACACCTTC. It is translated as CASSPPGTGIGYTF.

This clone is a singleton in its sample. The V and J genes are TRBV7-2 and TRBJ1-6, with 9 positions matching TRBD1. Per germline, CDR1 SGHTA and CDR2 FQGNSA. Trimming cost V 5 bases and J 5 bases; bases outside gene matches: 4. CDR3 size: 15 residues. The CDR3 DNA reads as TGTGCCAGCAGCCCCCGGGACAGGGATAATTCACCCCTCCACTTT. It codes for CASSPRDRDNSPLHF.

The rearrangement links TRBV11-1 to TRBJ1-1, with 8 bases matching TRBD1. V shed 5 bases and J 1 base; nucleotides not matched to a gene: 9. The CDR3 spans 16 residues. The germline V gene encodes CDR1 SGHAT and CDR2 FQDESV (reference sequence). The CDR3 nucleotides read TGTGCCAGCAGCCCAAGACAGGGGAGGACGAACACTGAAGCTTTCTTT. This translates into CASSPRQGRTNTEAFF.

This clone was recorded only once. V usage is TRBV4-1 and J usage is TRBJ1-5, with 10 bases that match TRBD1. V dropped 1 base and J dropped 2; count of bases not matched to a gene: 11. This CDR3 is 19 amino acids long. Germline CDR1 reads MGHRA; CDR2 reads YSYEKL. The CDR3 bases are TGCGCCAGCAGCCAAGGACGGTTGGGACAGGGGATCGGCAATCAGCCCCAGCATTTT. Protein sequence: CASSQGRLGQGIGNQPQHF.

There are a few counts of this clone. The DNA for the CDR3 is TGTGCCAGCCGGACGGGAACACTAGCGGGGGGTTCTGGGGCCAACGTCCTGACTTTC. Protein: CASRTGTLAGGSGANVLTF. The J gene is TRBJ2-6, the V gene TRBV27, with TRBD2 matching over 12 bases. V shed 8 bases and J 1 base; nucleotides not matched to a gene: 12. The CDR3 is 19 amino acids. In germline, CDR1 is MNHEY, CDR2 SMNVEV (reference sequence).

This chain links TRBV30 with TRBJ2-1; 9 bases align to TRBD1. The V segment lost 3 bases and the J segment 1 base; nucleotides outside the gene matches: 4. This CDR3 is built from 15 residues. Germline lookup yields CDR1 GTSNPN and CDR2 SVGIG (reference sequence). The CDR3 region is CAWRRQGVSYNEQFF. DNA of the CDR3: TGTGCCTGGAGAAGACAGGGGGTTTCCTACAATGAGCAGTTCTTC.

This clone showed up just a few times. This chain uses TRBV6-6 with TRBJ1-1; D is uncertain. The length of the CDR3 is 14 residues. Deletions cut 6 bases from V and 0 bases from J, with 11 bases between. The germline CDR1 and CDR2 sequences are MNHNY and SVGAGI (reference sequence). DNA of the CDR3: TGTGCCAGCAGGCGAGGTCAGATGAACACTGAAGCTTTCTTT. Protein: CASRRGQMNTEAFF.

The chain has TRBV7-9 and TRBJ2-7; D perhaps matches TRBD2 (5 bases). Trimming removed 5 bases from V and 3 bases from J, with 14 bases in between. There are 14 residues in the CDR3. CDR1 and CDR2 from the germline V gene are SEHNR and FQNEAQ (reference sequence). CDR3 DNA: TGTGCCAGCAGCCTGGACTTGAGGGACTACGAGCAGTACTTC. This codes for CASSLDLRDYEQYF.

The gene calls are TRBV28 and TRBJ2-3; D call uncertain. V dropped 2 bases and J dropped 4 bases, with 7 bases sitting between them. The length of the CDR3 is 13 residues. CDR1 and CDR2 from the germline V gene are MDHEN and SYDVKM. CDR3 sequence: CASSLVSADTQYF. CDR3 sequence (DNA): TGTGCCAGCAGTTTAGTCAGTGCAGATACGCAGTATTTT.

The chain recombines TRBV5-1 with TRBJ2-2; no firm D call. Between the trimmed V and J ends, which lost 0 bases and 2 bases, there was a span of 5 bases. The length of the CDR3 is 14 residues. Germline CDR1 and CDR2: SGHRS and YFSETQ. CDR3 bases: TGCGCCAGCAGCTTGGACAGCAACACCGGGGAGCTGTTTTTT. Residues: CASSLDSNTGELFF.

This chain joins TRBV2 and TRBJ2-7; 8 nucleotides align to TRBD1. The CDR3 runs 12 residues. CDR1 SNHLY and CDR2 FYNNEI come from the germline V gene. J was trimmed by 5 bases and V by 7 bases; bases with no gene match: 4. CDR3 sequence reads: CASMDRVDEQYF. DNA for the CDR3: TGTGCCAGCATGGACAGGGTGGACGAGCAGTACTTC.

This clone was detected only a few times. The CDR3 protein is CASSEARAGAGGYTF. CDR3 sequence (DNA): TGTGCCAGCAGTGAAGCGAGGGCAGGGGCAGGCGGCTACACCTTC. V and J are TRBV6-1 and TRBJ1-2; TRBD1 might be the D (6 bases). This CDR3 is 15 amino acids long. V dropped 0 bases and J dropped 8 bases, with 16 bases sitting between them. Germline CDR1 is MNHNS and CDR2 is SASEGT.

The J gene is TRBJ2-1, the V gene TRBV6-5, with 10 nucleotides matching TRBD2. J gave up 6 bases and V 0 bases, and 5 bases lay outside the gene matches. Looked up from germline, CDR1 is MNHEY and CDR2 is SVGAGI. This CDR3 has 16 residues. CDR3 region: CASSYSGLAGVNEQFF. The CDR3 DNA follows: TGTGCCAGCAGTTACTCGGGTCTAGCGGGAGTCAATGAGCAGTTCTTC.

The chain has TRBV11-2 and TRBJ2-3, with 9 nucleotides matching TRBD1. This CDR3 contains 16 residues. Trimming removed 5 bases from V and 5 bases from J; junction bases left unmatched: 11. CDR1 SGHAT and CDR2 FQNNGV come from the germline V gene. CDR3 loop: CASSRAWGQGQDTQYF. The CDR3, as DNA: TGTGCCAGCAGCCGGGCGTGGGGACAGGGCCAAGATACGCAGTATTTT.

The genes are TRBV7-2 and TRBJ1-5; D is uncertain. The germline V gene encodes CDR1 SGHTA and CDR2 FQGNSA. Between the trimmed V and J ends, which lost 2 bases and 5 bases, there was a span of 10 bases. The length of the CDR3 is 14 residues. CDR3 amino acids: CASSLKRADQPQHF. In nucleotides, the CDR3 is TGTGCCAGCAGCTTAAAGAGGGCCGATCAGCCCCAGCATTTT.

The V gene is TRBV2, the J gene TRBJ1-2; 7 bases are shared with TRBD1. This CDR3 is 12 amino acids long. Trimming removed 6 bases from V and 4 bases from J; junction bases left unmatched: 2. The germline CDR1 and CDR2 sequences are SNHLY and FYNNEI. CDR3 region: CASSRDSYGYTF. The CDR3 DNA is TGTGCCAGCAGCCGGGACAGCTATGGCTACACCTTC.

The rearrangement joins TRBV18 to TRBJ1-1; D is ambiguous. Germline values: CDR1 KGHSH, CDR2 LQKENI. The ends were cut back, 4 bases at V and 6 bases at J, with 18 bases in the middle. CDR3 length: 15 amino acids. The CDR3 reads CASSLLGAGVAEAFF. The CDR3 DNA reads TGTGCCAGCTCACTCCTGGGCGCGGGAGTCGCTGAAGCTTTCTTT.

V gene TRBV14 combines with J gene TRBJ2-7, with TRBD2 as a possible D gene (6 bases). The ends were cut back, 3 bases at V and 12 bases at J, with 18 bases in the middle. There are 13 residues in the CDR3. Germline V CDR1 and CDR2: SGHDN, FVKESK. CDR3 loop: CASSQTYQQGLYF. Here the CDR3 DNA reads TGTGCCAGCAGCCAGACCTATCAGCAGGGACTGTACTTC. Looking up the rest from reference TRBV14 and TRBJ2-7 gives the full variable domain: EAGVTQFPSHSVIEKGQTVTLRCDPISGHDNLYWYRRVMGKEIKFLLHFVKESKQDESGMPNNRFLAERTGGTYSTLKVQPAELEDSGVYFCASSQTYQQGLYFGPGTRLTVT.